This entry is about one T cell receptor (beta chain). The sample originates from a study of tissue T cells after allogeneic stem cell transplantation. TCRdb's copy holds only in-frame clones and misses some; the assay was immunoSEQ multiplex PCR. The sample includes approximately 4,100 clones, approximately 78% of them seen just once. Steroid-refractory graft-versus-host disease after allogeneic hematopoietic cell transplant qualified adults for prospective research-autopsy enrollment. CDR1 is MNHEY and CDR2 is SMNVEV in the germline V gene (reference sequence). The CDR3 length is 14 residues. The germline V and J ends were trimmed by 7 bases and 0 bases, with 10 bases remaining between them.

The sequencing here drew on esophageal tissue, taken at autopsy. The chain joins TRBV27 to TRBJ1-5; D is unresolved. The sequence came from a male patient aged 60 or over with steroid-refractory graft-versus-host disease after an allogeneic stem cell transplant. Some T cells here may be from the graft donor. The CDR3 reads CASKSQFSNQPQHF. CDR3 in DNA: TGTGCCAGCAAGTCCCAATTTAGCAATCAGCCCCAGCATTTT.